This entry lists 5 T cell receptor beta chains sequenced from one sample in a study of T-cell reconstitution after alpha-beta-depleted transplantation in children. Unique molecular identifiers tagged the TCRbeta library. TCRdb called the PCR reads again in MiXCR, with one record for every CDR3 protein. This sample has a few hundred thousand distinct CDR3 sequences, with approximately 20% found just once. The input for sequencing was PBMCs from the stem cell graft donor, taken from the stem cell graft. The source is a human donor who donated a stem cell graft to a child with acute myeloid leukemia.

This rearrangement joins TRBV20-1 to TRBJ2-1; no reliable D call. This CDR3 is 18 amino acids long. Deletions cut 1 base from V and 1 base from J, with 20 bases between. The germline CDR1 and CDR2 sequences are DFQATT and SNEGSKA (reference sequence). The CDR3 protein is CSARAPLHIDLSYNEQFF. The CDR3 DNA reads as TGCAGTGCTAGAGCTCCACTGCACATCGACCTTTCCTACAATGAGCAGTTCTTC.

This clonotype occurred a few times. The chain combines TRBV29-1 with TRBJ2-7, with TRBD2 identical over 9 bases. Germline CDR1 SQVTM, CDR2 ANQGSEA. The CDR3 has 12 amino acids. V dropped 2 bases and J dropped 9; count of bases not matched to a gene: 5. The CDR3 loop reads CSVESGGRWQYF. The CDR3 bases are TGCAGCGTTGAAAGCGGGGGGCGATGGCAGTACTTC.

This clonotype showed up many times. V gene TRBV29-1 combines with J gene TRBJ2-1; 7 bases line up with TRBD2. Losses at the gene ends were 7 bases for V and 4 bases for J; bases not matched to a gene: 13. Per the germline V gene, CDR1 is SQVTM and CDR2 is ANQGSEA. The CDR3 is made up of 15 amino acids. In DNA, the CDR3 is TGCAGCGCGGGAAGGCCTAGCGGCTCATACAATGAGCAGTTCTTC. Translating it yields CSAGRPSGSYNEQFF.

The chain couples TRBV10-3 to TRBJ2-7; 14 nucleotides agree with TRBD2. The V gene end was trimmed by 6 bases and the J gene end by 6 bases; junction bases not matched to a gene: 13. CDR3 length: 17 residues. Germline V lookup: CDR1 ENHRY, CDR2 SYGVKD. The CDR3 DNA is TGTGCCATCAGCGATACCGCGACTAGCGGGAGGGCTGGCGAGCAGTACTTC. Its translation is CAISDTATSGRAGEQYF.

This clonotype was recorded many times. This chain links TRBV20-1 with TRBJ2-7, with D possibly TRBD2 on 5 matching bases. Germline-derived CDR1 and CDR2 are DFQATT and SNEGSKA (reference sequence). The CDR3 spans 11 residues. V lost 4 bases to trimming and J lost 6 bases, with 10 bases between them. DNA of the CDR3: TGCAGTGCTATGTGGGGAGCCGAGCAGTACTTC. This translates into CSAMWGAEQYF.